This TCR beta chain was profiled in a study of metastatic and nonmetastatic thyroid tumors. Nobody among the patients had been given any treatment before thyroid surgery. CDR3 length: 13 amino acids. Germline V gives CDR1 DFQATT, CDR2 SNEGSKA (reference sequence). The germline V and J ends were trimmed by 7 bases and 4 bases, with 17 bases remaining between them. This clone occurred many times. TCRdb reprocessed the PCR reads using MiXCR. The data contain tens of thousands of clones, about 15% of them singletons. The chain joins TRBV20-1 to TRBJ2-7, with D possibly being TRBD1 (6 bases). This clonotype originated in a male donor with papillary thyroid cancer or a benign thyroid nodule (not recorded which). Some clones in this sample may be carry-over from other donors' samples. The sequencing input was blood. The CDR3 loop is CSVHRDRRYEQYF. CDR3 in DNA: TGCAGTGTTCACCGTGACAGGCGTTACGAGCAGTACTTC.